A selection of T cell receptor beta chains follows, all from one sample in a study of neurological immune-mediated disorders. TCRdb reprocessed the 5' RACE reads with MiXCR, giving one entry per CDR3 protein. Among tens of thousands of distinct CDR3 sequences listed, around 10% were seen once. The source material was PBMCs. The receptor source for this set is a man aged 35-49 years in good health. Both conserved end residues are part of each CDR3. The order of the fields is D gene, J gene, V gene, clone size, CDR3 protein, CDR3 DNA. A D gene is named only where the DNA matches it firmly. Only some rows state a clone size, as once, few, many or a class for expanded clones.

>TRBD1|TRBJ1-1|TRBV10-3|many
CASGQGGTEAFF
TGTGCCAGCGGACAGGGGGGAACTGAAGCTTTCTTT
>-|TRBJ2-1|TRBV7-9|-
CATYQENYNEQFF
TGTGCCACCTACCAGGAGAATTACAATGAGCAGTTCTTC
>-|TRBJ2-2|TRBV6-1|-
CASLEGADLTVELFF
TGTGCCAGCCTCGAAGGGGCAGACCTCACCGTGGAGCTGTTTTTT
>TRBD2|TRBJ2-2|TRBV6-1|many
CASRGSGINTGELFF
TGTGCCAGCCGGGGTAGCGGGATTAACACCGGGGAGCTGTTTTTT
>-|TRBJ2-5|TRBV6-5|many
CASGGGTAQETQYF
TGTGCCAGCGGGGGGGGGACAGCTCAAGAGACCCAGTACTTC
>TRBD2|TRBJ2-7|TRBV9|few
CVSSAETGTNYEQYF
TGTGTCAGCAGCGCAGAGACCGGGACTAACTACGAGCAGTACTTC
>TRBD2|TRBJ2-7|TRBV20-1|many
CSAPSGRGTYEQYF
TGCAGTGCTCCCAGCGGGAGAGGGACCTACGAGCAGTACTTC
>TRBD2|TRBJ2-2|TRBV5-1|many
CASREREGGELFF
TGCGCCAGCAGGGAGCGGGAAGGCGGGGAGCTGTTTTTT
>-|TRBJ2-1|TRBV5-1|many
CASSLDRQATWGEQFF
TGCGCCAGCAGCTTAGATAGGCAGGCCACGTGGGGTGAGCAGTTCTTC
>TRBD1|TRBJ2-2|TRBV7-9|many
CASTPDRGGGELFF
TGTGCCAGCACCCCGGACAGGGGCGGCGGGGAGCTGTTTTTT
>-|TRBJ2-1|TRBV2|many
CASSLTGVGEQFF
TGTGCCAGCAGCCTAACGGGGGTGGGTGAGCAGTTCTTC
>-|TRBJ2-5|TRBV28|-
CASSPRVGSQETQYF
TGTGCCAGCAGTCCCAGGGTCGGGAGCCAAGAGACCCAGTACTTC
>TRBD2|TRBJ2-1|TRBV9|many
CASSVGGASYNEQFF
TGTGCCAGCAGCGTGGGAGGGGCGTCCTACAATGAGCAGTTCTTC
>-|TRBJ2-7|TRBV6-5|few
CASGLTGYEQYF
TGTGCCAGCGGCCTCACAGGCTACGAGCAGTACTTC
>TRBD1|TRBJ1-1|TRBV7-8|many
CASSLGFSLGTGENTEAFF
TGTGCCAGCAGCTTAGGATTTTCACTCGGGACAGGAGAGAACACTGAAGCTTTCTTT
>TRBD2|TRBJ2-1|TRBV25-1|-
CASSESGRGGYNEQFF
TGTGCCAGCAGTGAATCCGGACGCGGGGGCTACAATGAGCAGTTCTTC
>-|TRBJ1-2|TRBV7-9|many
CASSLGTGAYGYTF
TGTGCCAGCAGCTTAGGGACGGGGGCCTATGGCTACACCTTC
>-|TRBJ2-7|TRBV5-1|many
CASSLGDSSYEQYF
TGCGCCAGCAGCTTGGGGGACTCCTCCTACGAGCAGTACTTC
>-|TRBJ1-4|TRBV5-6|many
CASSLYQSGEKLFF
TGTGCCAGCAGCTTGTATCAATCGGGTGAAAAACTGTTTTTT
>TRBD2|TRBJ2-1|TRBV10-3|many
CAISRVAGNYYNEQFF
TGTGCCATCAGCCGTGTAGCGGGAAATTACTACAATGAGCAGTTCTTC
>-|TRBJ1-5|TRBV6-1|-
CASSEVRSTNQPQHF
TGTGCCAGCAGTGAAGTGAGGAGTACGAATCAGCCCCAGCATTTT
>-|TRBJ1-5|TRBV6-1|-
CASRNVYGLSEPQHF
TGTGCCAGCAGGAACGTCTATGGACTGTCGGAGCCCCAGCATTTT
>TRBD1|TRBJ1-1|TRBV3-1|many
CASSQRQGVEAFF
TGTGCCAGCAGCCAACGACAGGGGGTTGAAGCTTTCTTT
>-|TRBJ2-7|TRBV5-6|-
CASIGEGNEQYF
TGTGCCAGCATCGGAGAGGGAAACGAGCAGTACTTC
>-|TRBJ1-2|TRBV11-2|many
CASSFSYGYTF
TGTGCCAGCAGCTTTAGCTATGGCTACACCTTC
>TRBD2|TRBJ2-5|TRBV20-1|many
CSARDVGGGDQETQYF
TGCAGTGCTAGAGATGTCGGGGGAGGGGACCAAGAGACCCAGTACTTC
>-|TRBJ2-4|TRBV12-3/TRBV12-4|many
CASSMGGENIQYF
TGTGCCAGCAGCATGGGGGGCGAAAACATTCAGTACTTC
>TRBD1|TRBJ2-5|TRBV7-9|many
CASSYRDRGEGEEETQYF
TGTGCCAGCAGCTACCGGGACAGGGGTGAGGGAGAAGAAGAGACCCAGTACTTC
>-|TRBJ2-2|TRBV14|many
CASSPSRNTGELFF
TGTGCCAGCAGCCCGTCACGGAACACCGGGGAGCTGTTTTTT
>-|TRBJ2-1|TRBV20-1|many
CSASPARGARNEQFF
TGCAGTGCTAGCCCGGCGAGGGGGGCCAGGAATGAGCAGTTCTTC
>-|TRBJ1-6|TRBV7-2|many
CASSTGVGPLHF
TGTGCCAGCAGCACCGGGGTAGGACCCCTCCACTTT
>TRBD2|TRBJ2-1|TRBV7-3|many
CASSLTSGSVDEQFF
TGTGCCAGCAGCTTAACTAGCGGGAGCGTGGATGAGCAGTTCTTC
>TRBD1|TRBJ2-2|TRBV19|-
CASNIAGRGSSGELFF
TGTGCCAGTAACATTGCGGGCAGGGGGAGTTCCGGGGAGCTGTTTTTT
>-|TRBJ1-5|TRBV12-3/TRBV12-4|many
CASSPFSRELPQPQHF
TGTGCCAGCAGCCCTTTTTCTCGGGAGTTACCTCAGCCCCAGCATTTT
>-|TRBJ2-6|TRBV12-3/TRBV12-4|many
CASSLGGAPGANVLTF
TGTGCCAGCAGTTTAGGGGGGGCGCCTGGGGCCAACGTCCTGACTTTC
>-|TRBJ2-7|TRBV14|many
CASSQTGHSYEQYF
TGTGCCAGCAGCCAAACCGGACATTCCTACGAGCAGTACTTC
>TRBD1|TRBJ2-7|TRBV29-1|many
CSARTGNYEQYF
TGCAGCGCCCGGACAGGGAACTACGAGCAGTACTTC
>TRBD2|TRBJ2-7|TRBV18|-
CASSPRITGGVDEQYF
TGTGCCAGCTCACCAAGGATTACCGGGGGGGTAGATGAGCAGTACTTC
>-|TRBJ2-7|TRBV5-1|many
CASTAGPVGEQYF
TGCGCCAGCACCGCGGGTCCGGTAGGGGAGCAGTACTTC
>-|TRBJ1-5|TRBV6-5|many
CASSSPGKLYAQPQHF
TGTGCCAGCAGTTCCCCCGGCAAATTATATGCTCAGCCCCAGCATTTT
>-|TRBJ1-4|TRBV6-1|many
CALSRGDEKLFF
TGTGCCCTTAGCAGGGGCGATGAAAAACTGTTTTTT